Below are 22 T cell receptor beta chains sequenced from a single sample in a study of T cells in localized non-small cell lung cancer. The data were produced by immunoSEQ multiplex PCR, yet TCRdb's version contains in-frame clones alone and is incomplete. The sample records approximately 150,000 clones, roughly 90% being singletons. This material consisted of peripheral blood, taken before any cancer treatment. The receptors were sampled from a female donor at least 60 years old with stage I lung adenocarcinoma.

V is TRBV6-5 and J is TRBJ2-2; D is tentatively TRBD1 or TRBD2 (5 bases each). The V and J ends lost 8 bases and 1 base respectively, with 14 bases between them. The CDR3 runs to 15 residues. Germline V CDR1 and CDR2: MNHEY, SVGAGI. This CDR3 reads CASERGLGNTGELFF. For the CDR3, the DNA is TGTGCCAGCGAGAGGGGCTTAGGGAACACCGGGGAGCTGTTTTTT.

This chain uses TRBV10-1 with TRBJ2-1; D is possibly TRBD2 (5 bases). The V gene's germline CDR1 is WNHNN and CDR2 SYGVQD (reference sequence). Trimming stripped 0 bases from V and 7 bases from J, with 10 bases between. The CDR3 totals 14 residues. CDR3 amino acids: CASSESASRNEQFF. CDR3 nucleotide sequence: TGCGCCAGCAGTGAGTCCGCTAGCAGGAATGAGCAGTTCTTC.

CDR3 sequence reads: CASSLELGQNYGYTF. CDR3 sequence (DNA): TGTGCCAGCAGCTTAGAATTGGGACAGAACTATGGCTACACCTTC. The V and J genes are TRBV11-2 and TRBJ1-2; 7 positions match TRBD1. J was trimmed by 2 bases and V by 0 bases; bases with no gene match: 3. Germline-derived CDR1 and CDR2 are SGHAT and FQNNGV. CDR3 length equals 15 residues.

This clone occurred once. This sequence joins TRBV4-1 and TRBJ2-1, with TRBD1 identical over 7 bases. From germline, CDR1 is MGHRA and CDR2 YSYEKL. The CDR3 covers 17 residues. V lost 2 bases, J lost 0 bases, and 7 bases stayed unmatched. The CDR3 is CASSQPDRSSSYNEQFF. As DNA, the CDR3 is TGCGCCAGCAGCCAACCGGACAGGTCGAGCTCCTACAATGAGCAGTTCTTC.

This chain connects TRBV27 to TRBJ2-2; 10 bases agree with TRBD2. CDR3 length: 19 residues. CDR1 is MNHEY and CDR2 is SMNVEV in the germline V gene (reference sequence). V dropped 3 bases and J dropped 3; count of bases not matched to a gene: 13. The CDR3 DNA reads TGTGCCAGCAGTTTTTTATTCTCCGGACTAGCGGACTACACCGGGGAGCTGTTTTTT. Translating gives CASSFLFSGLADYTGELFF.

The chain uses TRBV28 and TRBJ2-7; the D call may be TRBD1 or TRBD2 (5 bases each). Germline V gene sequence: CDR1 MDHEN, CDR2 SYDVKM. This CDR3 is 11 amino acids long. With 10 bases removed from V and 7 bases from J, the gap between germline ends came to 14 bases. The CDR3 nucleotides are TGTGCCATCGGGACCAAAGGGGAGCAGTACTTC. Protein product: CAIGTKGEQYF. The full variable domain, in which reference TRBV28 and TRBJ2-7 provide the parts outside the CDR3, is DVKVTQSSRYLVKRTGEKVFLECVQDMDHENMFWYRQDPGLGLRLIYFSYDVKMKEKGDIPEGYSVSREKKERFSLILESASTNQTSMYLCAIGTKGEQYFGPGTRLTVT.

The rearrangement uses TRBV28 and TRBJ2-5; D gene uncertain. Germline V gene lookup returns CDR1 MDHEN and CDR2 SYDVKM. V dropped 7 bases and J dropped 4 bases, with 19 bases sitting between them. The CDR3 covers 15 residues. CDR3 amino acids: CASTTSVPSRETQYF. DNA for the CDR3: TGTGCCAGCACTACTTCGGTCCCCTCCCGAGAGACCCAGTACTTC.

This CDR3 is CASSETGGLYEQYF. The CDR3 coding sequence is TGCGCCAGCAGCGAAACCGGGGGACTATACGAGCAGTACTTC. The V gene is TRBV4-1, the J gene TRBJ2-7; TRBD2 aligns across 7 bases. This CDR3 spans 14 amino acids. Germline V gives CDR1 MGHRA, CDR2 YSYEKL. V dropped 5 bases and J dropped 4; count of bases not matched to a gene: 8.

This chain links TRBV11-2 with TRBJ2-7, with D perhaps matching TRBD1 or TRBD2 (5 bases each). V lost 3 bases to trimming and J lost 0 bases, with 15 bases between them. This CDR3 contains 16 residues. In germline, CDR1 is SGHAT, CDR2 FQNNGV. The CDR3 reads CASSFFLLGASYEQYF. The DNA for the CDR3 is TGTGCCAGCAGCTTCTTTTTACTAGGGGCCTCCTACGAGCAGTACTTC.

This chain joins TRBV5-4 and TRBJ1-1; D is uncertain. CDR3 size: 15 residues. V was cut by 4 bases and J by 3 bases, with 16 bases left in between. Germline-derived CDR1 and CDR2 are SGHNT and YYREEE (reference sequence). CDR3 in DNA: TGTGCCAGCAGCCCGAAAGAGAGGGTCTACACTGAAGCTTTCTTT. It translates to CASSPKERVYTEAFF.

The chain links TRBV5-4 to TRBJ2-3; 7 nucleotides match TRBD1. The germline CDR1 and CDR2 sequences are SGHNT and YYREEE (reference sequence). CDR3 length: 15 residues. The J segment lost 4 bases and the V segment lost 3 bases, leaving 8 bases of the junction unmatched. The CDR3 region has the DNA TGTGCCAGCAGCTCCGGACAGGCCTGGGCAGATACGCAGTATTTT. Its translation is CASSSGQAWADTQYF.

The chain employs TRBV5-1 and TRBJ2-3, with 12 bases identical to TRBD2. CDR3 length: 16 amino acids. Germline V gene lookup returns CDR1 SGHRS and CDR2 YFSETQ. V shed 6 bases, J shed 4 bases, and the junction held 9 bases outside the gene matches. CDR3 nucleotide sequence: TGCGCCAGCACCCCCCCGACTAGCGGGAGAGCAGATACGCAGTATTTT. Translation gives CASTPPTSGRADTQYF.

This rearrangement joins TRBV5-4 to TRBJ2-7; TRBD2 matches at 7 bases. The ends lost 0 bases at V and 3 bases at J; junction bases unmatched: 6. Germline lookup yields CDR1 SGHNT and CDR2 YYREEE (reference sequence). The CDR3 runs 15 residues. In DNA, the CDR3 is TGTGCCAGCAGCTTGGCCCCGGCGGGAGACTACGAGCAGTACTTC. Translating gives CASSLAPAGDYEQYF. The entire variable domain, with the rest obtained from reference TRBV5-4 and TRBJ2-7, is as follows: ETGVTQSPTHLIKTRGQQVTLRCSSQSGHNTVSWYQQALGQGPQFIFQYYREEENGRGNFPPRFSGLQFPNYSSELNVNALELDDSALYLCASSLAPAGDYEQYFGPGTRLTVT.

This clone has only one observation. Germline and junction disagree at one end, which may indicate a read error. Additional DNA sequences in this sample encode the identical CDR3. The rearrangement joins TRBV6-5 to TRBJ1-1, with 7 bases identical to TRBD1. The germline gives CDR1 MNHEY, CDR2 SVGAGI. The CDR3 totals 14 residues. The CDR3 spells CASRQTGKNTEAFF. The CDR3 nucleotides read TGTGCTAGCAGACAGACAGGGAAGAACACTGAAGCTTTCTTT.

The chain carries TRBV5-4 and TRBJ2-4; possibly TRBD1 for D (6 bases). The CDR3 sequence is 13 residues long. The germline CDR1 and CDR2 sequences are SGHNT and YYREEE (reference sequence). With 2 bases removed from V and 6 bases from J, the gap between germline ends came to 9 bases. The CDR3 protein is CASSLRGGNIQYF. In nucleotides, the CDR3 is TGTGCCAGCAGCTTAAGAGGGGGAAACATTCAGTACTTC.

V is TRBV7-2 and J is TRBJ2-7; the D call may be TRBD1 or TRBD2 (6 bases each). The CDR3 totals 15 residues. Germline V lookup: CDR1 SGHTA, CDR2 FQGNSA. Trimming pared 7 bases from V and 3 bases from J, leaving 19 bases between. This chain's CDR3 is CASTPSGASVYEQYF. CDR3 bases: TGTGCCAGCACCCCTTCAGGGGCTAGCGTCTACGAGCAGTACTTC.

The V gene is TRBV27, the J gene TRBJ2-7, with D possibly TRBD2 on 5 matching bases. V lost 3 bases and J 2 bases, leaving 20 bases between the germline ends. This CDR3 contains 17 residues. Germline V lookup: CDR1 MNHEY, CDR2 SMNVEV (reference sequence). As DNA, the CDR3 is TGTGCCAGCAGTTTTAAGCGCTCTAGCAGCTCAGCCTACGAGCAGTACTTC. Amino acid sequence: CASSFKRSSSSAYEQYF.

This clone has more than one count but fewer than ten. V and J are TRBV15 and TRBJ2-7; D gene ambiguous. The CDR3 spans 13 residues. V lost 0 bases and J 3 bases, leaving 6 bases between the germline ends. Germline values: CDR1 LNHNV, CDR2 YYDKDF (reference sequence). CDR3 DNA sequence: TGTGCCACCAGCAGAGATAAGGGCTACGAGCAGTACTTC. Translating gives CATSRDKGYEQYF.

The chain joins TRBV5-5 to TRBJ2-7; 8 bases agree with TRBD2. The CDR3 contains 14 residues. The germline V gene encodes CDR1 SGHKS and CDR2 YYEKEE (reference sequence). The junction had 5 bases not matched to a gene; V was cut back by 0 bases and J by 6 bases. CDR3 sequence (DNA): TGTGCCAGCAGCTTGGACGGGAGGGCCGGCGAGCAGTACTTC. It yields the protein CASSLDGRAGEQYF. Using reference TRBV5-5 and TRBJ2-7 for the parts outside the CDR3, the full variable domain is DAGVTQSPTHLIKTRGQQVTLRCSPISGHKSVSWYQQVLGQGPQFIFQYYEKEERGRGNFPDRFSARQFPNYSSELNVNALLLGDSALYLCASSLDGRAGEQYFGPGTRLTVT.

This clone was recorded once. This chain uses TRBV28 with TRBJ1-4, with D hard to call. Deletions cut 8 bases from V and 3 bases from J, with 13 bases between. This CDR3 contains 14 residues. The V gene's germline CDR1 is MDHEN and CDR2 SYDVKM. The CDR3, as DNA: TGTGCCAGCCAATCGGGAAGGGCTAATGAAAAACTGTTTTTT. Translation: CASQSGRANEKLFF.

V and J are TRBV11-2 and TRBJ1-1; no reliable D call. Between the trimmed V and J ends, which lost 3 bases and 2 bases, there was a span of 7 bases. The CDR3 has 13 amino acids. CDR1 is SGHAT and CDR2 is FQNNGV in the germline V gene. CDR3 DNA: TGTGCCAGCAGCTTTCAAGAAAACACTGAAGCTTTCTTT. Protein sequence: CASSFQENTEAFF.

The chain couples TRBV7-3 to TRBJ2-1, with D perhaps matching TRBD2 (6 bases). Germline CDR1 reads SGHTA; CDR2 reads FQGTGA. The CDR3 runs to 15 residues. The V end was cut by 5 bases, the J end by 0 bases, with 11 bases between. Here the CDR3 DNA reads TGTGCCAGCAGCGTATTAGCGGACTCCTACAATGAGCAGTTCTTC. Translated, it gives CASSVLADSYNEQFF.